A single sample gave rise to the 20 T cell receptor beta chains below, sequenced in a study of T cell responses to AZD1222 COVID-19 vaccine. Generated by immunoSEQ multiplex PCR, the TCRdb table keeps only in-frame clones and is missing some. The table has 150,000 or so clones, 80% to 90% seen once. Here the sequenced sample was peripheral blood, taken on day 0 of AZD1222 vaccination. The source is an adult in good health.

This rearrangement joins TRBV18 to TRBJ1-1; 7 positions match TRBD1. The ends lost 1 base at V and 1 base at J; junction bases unmatched: 15. Germline loops: CDR1 KGHSH, CDR2 LQKENI. The CDR3 spans 19 residues. This CDR3 reads CASSPRSYRGGGGNTEAFF. Written as DNA, the CDR3 is TGTGCCAGCTCACCACGGTCCTACAGGGGCGGGGGAGGGAACACTGAAGCTTTCTTT.

The gene calls are TRBV19 and TRBJ2-3; no definite D call. The germline CDR1 and CDR2 sequences are LNHDA and SQIVND (reference sequence). Trimming pared 2 bases from V and 6 bases from J, leaving 18 bases between. The length of the CDR3 is 16 residues. This CDR3 is CASSIPGRPTGDTQYF. The CDR3 coding sequence is TGTGCCAGTAGTATACCCGGCAGGCCCACCGGGGATACGCAGTATTTT.

This chain joins TRBV2 and TRBJ1-6; D ambiguous. Trimming removed 6 bases at V and 0 bases at J, with 12 bases between. This CDR3 is built from 16 residues. Looked up from germline, CDR1 is SNHLY and CDR2 is FYNNEI. CDR3 DNA: TGTGCCAGCAGCCCTAAGGGTTTCTCCTATAATTCACCCCTCCACTTT. Encoded protein: CASSPKGFSYNSPLHF.

The V gene is TRBV28, the J gene TRBJ2-1; 11 nucleotides line up with TRBD2. The trim removed 3 bases at V and 15 bases at J, leaving 13 bases unmatched. Germline CDR1 is MDHEN and CDR2 is SYDVKM. CDR3 length equals 15 residues. CDR3 bases: TGTGCCAGCAGTTTTCTCAGGGCTAGCGGGAGGCATCCGTTCTTC. This sequence encodes CASSFLRASGRHPFF.

This clone was counted a single time. Different DNA sequences within this sample yield the same CDR3. The chain joins TRBV18 to TRBJ2-6; D is unclear. The CDR3 is 14 residues long. Trimming pared 0 bases from V and 4 bases from J, leaving 4 bases between. Germline-derived CDR1 and CDR2 are KGHSH and LQKENI. CDR3: CASSPPSGANVLTF. The CDR3 bases are TGTGCCAGCTCACCACCTTCAGGGGCCAACGTCCTGACTTTC.

The gene calls are TRBV4-2 and TRBJ1-2; D not resolved. CDR3 length equals 16 residues. V was cut by 4 bases and J by 3 bases, with 18 bases left in between. Germline-derived CDR1 and CDR2 are LGHNA and YNFKEQ. The CDR3 bases are TGTGCCAGCAGCCGGACCTCGGACCGAAGGGACTATGGCTACACCTTC. Residues: CASSRTSDRRDYGYTF.

The J gene is TRBJ1-2, the V gene TRBV7-2; D uncertain. The CDR3 sequence is 14 residues long. Per germline, CDR1 SGHTA and CDR2 FQGNSA. The V end lost 5 bases, the J end lost 4 bases, and 14 bases lay between the germline ends. Here the CDR3 reads CASSPGEGLYGYTF. CDR3 nucleotide sequence: TGTGCCAGCAGCCCCGGGGAGGGCCTCTATGGCTACACCTTC. The full variable domain, with the rest looked up from reference TRBV7-2 and TRBJ1-2, is GAGVSQSPSNKVTEKGKDVELRCDPISGHTALYWYRQSLGQGLEFLIYFQGNSAPDKSGLPSDRFSAERTGGSVSTLTIQRTQQEDSAVYLCASSPGEGLYGYTFGSGTRLTVV.

The rearrangement joins TRBV10-3 to TRBJ1-1; D might be TRBD1 (5 bases). Trimming took off 6 bases at V and 0 bases at J, with 8 bases between the two ends. This CDR3 has 13 amino acids. The V gene's germline CDR1 is ENHRY and CDR2 SYGVKD. The CDR3 DNA sequence: TGTGCCATCAGGAGGGGAATGAACACTGAAGCTTTCTTT. It specifies CAIRRGMNTEAFF.

CDR3 bases: TGTGCCAGCAGTGGGCCGGGCACTCCTGAAAAACTGTTTTTT. Amino acids: CASSGPGTPEKLFF. V gene TRBV2 combines with J gene TRBJ1-4; D is uncertain. The CDR3 loop spans 14 amino acids. V lost 4 bases to trimming and J lost 7 bases, with 13 bases between them. Germline V gene lookup returns CDR1 SNHLY and CDR2 FYNNEI. The variable domain in full, completed from reference TRBV2 and TRBJ1-4, reads EPEVTQTPSHQVTQMGQEVILRCVPISNHLYFYWYRQILGQKVEFLVSFYNNEISEKSEIFDDQFSVERPDGSNFTLKIRSTKLEDSAMYFCASSGPGTPEKLFFGSGTQLSVL.

The rearrangement links TRBV3-1 (or the pseudogene TRBV3-2) to TRBJ2-1; 7 positions agree with TRBD2. Germline trimming cut 4 bases from V and 1 base from J; bases unmatched to any gene: 4. This CDR3 spans 15 amino acids. Germline CDR1 and CDR2: LGHDT and YNNKEL (reference sequence). The CDR3 loop reads CASSLTSASYNEQFF. CDR3 sequence (DNA): TGTGCCAGCAGCCTTACTAGCGCGTCCTACAATGAGCAGTTCTTC.

The chain uses TRBV11-3 and TRBJ2-1; 8 bases line up with TRBD2. The CDR3 extends over 16 amino acids. Germline V gene data show CDR1 as SGHNT and CDR2 as YENEEA. V was pared by 1 base and J by 6 bases, with 8 bases of the junction left unmatched. Written as DNA, the CDR3 is TGTGCCAGCAGCTTAGTAGGCAGGGCGGGAGGCAATGAGCAGTTCTTC. It specifies CASSLVGRAGGNEQFF. Filled out from reference TRBV11-3 and TRBJ2-1, the complete variable domain reads EAGVVQSPRYKIIEKKQPVAFWCNPISGHNTLYWYLQNLGQGPELLIRYENEEAVDDSQLPKDRFSAERLKGVDSTLKIQPAELGDSAVYLCASSLVGRAGGNEQFFGPGTRLTVL.

In nucleotides, the CDR3 is TGCGCCAGCAGCCCCCCCCACAGGGGAGCTGAAGCTTTCTTT. It codes for CASSPPHRGAEAFF. This chain uses TRBV5-1 with TRBJ1-1; 7 bases line up with TRBD1. Germline assignment: CDR1 SGHRS and CDR2 YFSETQ. This CDR3 has 14 amino acids. With V trimmed by 4 bases and J by 6 bases, 9 bases remained unmatched. The full variable domain, completed using reference TRBV5-1 and TRBJ1-1, is KAGVTQTPRYLIKTRGQQVTLSCSPISGHRSVSWYQQTPGQGLQFLFEYFSETQRNKGNFPGRFSGRQFSNSRSEMNVSTLELGDSALYLCASSPPHRGAEAFFGQGTRLTVV.

The rearrangement joins TRBV2 to TRBJ2-1; TRBD2 aligns across 10 bases. Germline V gene data show CDR1 as SNHLY and CDR2 as FYNNEI. The junction had 7 bases not matched to a gene; V was cut back by 8 bases and J by 6 bases. The CDR3 length is 14 residues. CDR3 loop: CASQYLAGANEQFF. The CDR3 DNA sequence: TGTGCCAGCCAATACCTAGCGGGAGCCAATGAGCAGTTCTTC.

The chain employs TRBV19 and TRBJ2-7; D not resolved. Trimming shortened V by 5 bases and J by 5 bases, and 13 bases separated the two germline ends. The germline V gene encodes CDR1 LNHDA and CDR2 SQIVND (reference sequence). CDR3 length: 13 amino acids. As DNA, the CDR3 is TGTGCCAGTAGTTCTCGGGCAGTCCACGAGCAGTACTTC. Translating it yields CASSSRAVHEQYF.

This sequence joins TRBV5-1 and TRBJ2-7, with D tentatively TRBD1 or TRBD2 (5 bases each). In germline, CDR1 is SGHRS, CDR2 YFSETQ. The CDR3 runs to 15 residues. V lost 3 bases and J lost 0, with 13 bases in between. Written as DNA, the CDR3 is TGCGCCAGCAGCTGGGACCCCCGGAGCTCCTACGAGCAGTACTTC. As protein: CASSWDPRSSYEQYF.

The chain carries TRBV28 and TRBJ2-5, with TRBD2 as a possible D gene (5 bases). Trimming removed 2 bases from V and 2 bases from J, with 6 bases in between. CDR3 length: 13 residues. Germline loops: CDR1 MDHEN, CDR2 SYDVKM. Here the CDR3 reads CASSLLAQETQYF. As DNA, the CDR3 is TGTGCCAGCAGTTTACTAGCTCAAGAGACCCAGTACTTC.

This rearrangement joins TRBV5-4 to TRBJ2-2; no clear D gene. There are 13 residues in the CDR3. Germline V gene sequence: CDR1 SGHNT, CDR2 YYREEE (reference sequence). V dropped 2 bases and J dropped 1 base, with 3 bases sitting between them. CDR3 protein: CASSLQNTGELFF. The CDR3 DNA reads TGTGCCAGCAGCTTACAGAACACCGGGGAGCTGTTTTTT. Complete variable domain (other parts from reference TRBV5-4 and TRBJ2-2): ETGVTQSPTHLIKTRGQQVTLRCSSQSGHNTVSWYQQALGQGPQFIFQYYREEENGRGNFPPRFSGLQFPNYSSELNVNALELDDSALYLCASSLQNTGELFFGEGSRLTVL.

This chain links TRBV30 with TRBJ1-5; the match to TRBD1 covers 10 bases. Per the germline V gene, CDR1 is GTSNPN and CDR2 is SVGIG (reference sequence). The CDR3 runs to 16 residues. J was trimmed by 4 bases and V by 0 bases; bases with no gene match: 6. The CDR3 here is CAWSVQGTGVNQPQHF. The DNA of the CDR3 is TGTGCCTGGAGTGTACAGGGGACAGGGGTTAATCAGCCCCAGCATTTT. Based on the CDR3 plus reference TRBV30 and TRBJ1-5, the full variable domain is SQTIHQWPATLVQPVGSPLSLECTVEGTSNPNLYWYRQAAGRGLQLLFYSVGIGQISSEVPQNLSASRPQDRQFILSSKKLLLSDSGFYLCAWSVQGTGVNQPQHFGDGTRLSIL.

About this clone: At one end, the junction sequence differs from germline, possibly due to a read error. Other nucleotide sequences from this sample produce the same CDR3. The chain employs TRBV3-1 (or the pseudogene TRBV3-2) and TRBJ1-1, with D maybe TRBD1 (5 bases). This CDR3 has 14 residues. The germline V gene has CDR1 LGHDT and CDR2 YNNKEL (reference sequence). This chain's CDR3 is CASREDSVNTEAFF. The CDR3 DNA reads TGTGCCAGCAGGGAAGACAGCGTTAACACTGAGGCTTTCTTT.

This CDR3 is CASSPQGAAKNIQYF. In DNA, the CDR3 is TGTGCCAGCAGCCCACAGGGGGCGGCCAAAAACATTCAGTACTTC. This rearrangement joins TRBV11-3 to TRBJ2-4, with TRBD1 matching over 9 bases. Per the germline V gene, CDR1 is SGHNT and CDR2 is YENEEA. The V and J ends lost 5 bases and 1 base, in that order; junction bases with no gene match: 3. CDR3 length: 15 residues.